The rows below give T cell receptor beta chains drawn from one sample of a study of human T cells and chemical hapten exposure. Each CDR3 protein gets one entry after TCRdb re-called the RACE reads with MiXCR. In the table there are about 260,000 distinct CDR3 sequences, 7.5% to 10% of which are singletons. This specimen consisted of whole blood, obtained in connection with sensitization to the hapten diphenylcyclopropenone (DPC). All receptors derive from a woman aged 40 to 50 with alopecia areata. Some clones in this sample may be carry-over from other donors' samples. Each CDR3 is given with its conserved first and last residue. The D gene is left open where the match is weak. Clone size, where shown, is once, few, many, or a class for clones that have expanded.

cdr3_aa: CSARSPRLTSYNEQFF
cdr3_nt: TGCAGTGCTAGATCTCCCCGACTAACTTCCTACAATGAGCAGTTCTTC
j_call: TRBJ2-1
d_call: NA
v_call: TRBV20-1
clone_size: few

cdr3_aa: CASSAGGNTEAFF
cdr3_nt: TGTGCCAGCTCCGCAGGGGGGAACACTGAAGCTTTCTTT
j_call: TRBJ1-1
d_call: TRBD1
v_call: TRBV18
clone_size: NA

cdr3_aa: CASRLIRDSGNTIYF
cdr3_nt: TGTGCCAGCAGGCTTATACGGGACTCTGGAAACACCATATATTTT
j_call: TRBJ1-3
d_call: NA
v_call: TRBV27
clone_size: few

cdr3_aa: CASSDVGSTDTQYF
cdr3_nt: TGTGCCAGCAGTGACGTGGGTAGCACAGATACGCAGTATTTT
j_call: TRBJ2-3
d_call: NA
v_call: TRBV25-1
clone_size: few

cdr3_aa: CAISPASYNEQFF
cdr3_nt: TGTGCCATCTCCCCAGCATCCTACAATGAGCAGTTCTTC
j_call: TRBJ2-1
d_call: NA
v_call: TRBV7-9
clone_size: many

cdr3_aa: CASSQLDKHAGELFF
cdr3_nt: TGTGCCAGCAGCCAATTAGATAAACACGCCGGGGAGCTGTTTTTT
j_call: TRBJ2-2
d_call: NA
v_call: TRBV7-9
clone_size: few

cdr3_aa: CVSSPPVGPHEQYF
cdr3_nt: TGTGTCAGCAGCCCCCCCGTGGGGCCCCACGAGCAGTACTTC
j_call: TRBJ2-7
d_call: NA
v_call: TRBV7-2
clone_size: NA

cdr3_aa: CASSWYQETQYF
cdr3_nt: TGCGCCAGCAGTTGGTACCAAGAGACCCAGTACTTC
j_call: TRBJ2-5
d_call: NA
v_call: TRBV5-1
clone_size: NA

cdr3_aa: CASSLGTYNSPLHF
cdr3_nt: TGTGCCAGCTCACTCGGGACCTATAATTCACCCCTCCACTTT
j_call: TRBJ1-6
d_call: NA
v_call: TRBV27
clone_size: few

cdr3_aa: CASSLLTGTSGSRYEQYF
cdr3_nt: TGTGCCAGCAGTTTACTTACCGGGACTAGCGGGAGTAGGTACGAGCAGTACTTC
j_call: TRBJ2-7
d_call: TRBD2
v_call: TRBV28
clone_size: NA

cdr3_aa: CASSLLAGGSGNTIYF
cdr3_nt: TGTGCCAGCAGTTTATTAGCGGGCGGCTCTGGAAACACCATATATTTT
j_call: TRBJ1-3
d_call: NA
v_call: TRBV28
clone_size: many

cdr3_aa: CASSLQSGLTDTQYF
cdr3_nt: TGTGCCAGCAGCCTCCAATCCGGCCTCACAGATACGCAGTATTTT
j_call: TRBJ2-3
d_call: NA
v_call: TRBV7-9
clone_size: few

cdr3_aa: CSARDRVRGDNEQFF
cdr3_nt: TGCAGTGCTAGGGATAGGGTCCGCGGTGACAATGAGCAGTTCTTC
j_call: TRBJ2-1
d_call: NA
v_call: TRBV20-1
clone_size: few